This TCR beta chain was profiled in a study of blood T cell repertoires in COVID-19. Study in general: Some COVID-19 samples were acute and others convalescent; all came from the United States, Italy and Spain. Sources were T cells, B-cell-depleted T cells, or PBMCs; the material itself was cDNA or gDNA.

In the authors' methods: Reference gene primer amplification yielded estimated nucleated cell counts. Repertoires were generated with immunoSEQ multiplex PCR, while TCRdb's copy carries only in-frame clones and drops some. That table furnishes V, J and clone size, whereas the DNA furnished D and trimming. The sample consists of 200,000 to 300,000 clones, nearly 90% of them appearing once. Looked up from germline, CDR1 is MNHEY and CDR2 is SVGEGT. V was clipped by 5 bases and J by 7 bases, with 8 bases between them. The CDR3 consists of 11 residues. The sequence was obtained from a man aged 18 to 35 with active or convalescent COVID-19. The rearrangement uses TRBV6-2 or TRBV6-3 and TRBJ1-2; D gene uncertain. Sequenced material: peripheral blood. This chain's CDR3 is CASSRLGGYTF. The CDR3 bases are TGTGCCAGCAGTCGACTAGGTGGCTACACCTTC.